The rows below give T cell receptor beta chains drawn from one sample of a study of liver allograft versus peripheral blood T cells. One entry per CDR3 protein, called by TCRdb with MiXCR from the reads. The table records about 14,000 distinct CDR3 sequences, roughly 20% of them present only once. These receptor sequences come from a human patient who had a liver transplant. The graft donor may have contributed some T cells. The CDR3 runs from the conserved cysteine through the conserved F or W. A D gene is named only where the DNA matches it firmly.

cdr3_length	d_call	v_call	j_call	cdr3_aa
14	.	TRBV19	TRBJ1-1	CASSILGGNTEAFF
13	.	TRBV30	TRBJ2-1	CAWSGWVDNEQFF
13	.	TRBV20-1	TRBJ1-1	CSARRPMNTEAFF
12	.	TRBV5-1	TRBJ2-2	CASRWTIGELFF
16	.	TRBV6-5	TRBJ2-3	CASSYSTTGLGDTQYF
14	TRBD1	TRBV7-9	TRBJ1-2	CASSLFGTGDGYTF
14	.	TRBV6-5	TRBJ1-3	CASRTTEPGNTIYF
11	.	TRBV18	TRBJ1-2	CASSETRSYTF
13	.	TRBV30	TRBJ2-3	CAWSGITLDTQYF
14	.	TRBV6-5	TRBJ1-1	CASSQGTGNTEAFF
16	.	TRBV19	TRBJ1-2	CASSIALRGANYGYTF
13	TRBD1	TRBV7-9	TRBJ1-5	CASSRQGGQPQHF
15	TRBD1	TRBV6-1	TRBJ2-7	CASSEGTGGSYEQYF
13	TRBD1	TRBV20-1	TRBJ1-5	CSAKGGANQPQHF
15	TRBD1	TRBV6-5	TRBJ1-2	CASRVPGQGGYGYTF
15	.	TRBV6-1	TRBJ1-4	CASLPNGGGGEKLFF
13	TRBD1	TRBV20-1	TRBJ2-7	CSALRDRGYEQYF
14	TRBD1	TRBV6-5	TRBJ1-2	CASSYSQGASGYTF
14	TRBD1	TRBV6-5	TRBJ1-4	CASSWGQPNEKLFF
14	TRBD2	TRBV5-4	TRBJ2-5	CASSPGTKGETQYF
20	TRBD2	TRBV27	TRBJ2-1	CASQPQPGLAGLSSYNEQFF
13	.	TRBV29-1	TRBJ1-4	CSVDSGFNEKLFF
12	.	TRBV7-9	TRBJ2-3	CANSLNTDTQYF
13	.	TRBV20-1	TRBJ1-5	CSAHSHSNQPQHF
16	.	TRBV18	TRBJ1-3	CASSLTNIHSGNTIYF
14	.	TRBV19	TRBJ1-4	CASKRGHREGELFF
16	.	TRBV6-6	TRBJ2-3	CASSYSGVASTDTQYF
12	TRBD1	TRBV5-4	TRBJ1-2	CASSPDRDGYTF
14	TRBD2	TRBV20-1	TRBJ2-1	CSARAGGLVNEQFF
14	.	TRBV19	TRBJ1-5	CASSTQGYNQPQHF
16	.	TRBV13	TRBJ1-3	CASSFGQRSSGNTIYF
12	.	TRBV10-3	TRBJ2-2	CAIGPAQGELFF
16	.	TRBV19	TRBJ1-1	CASSITPQGSTAEAFF
13	.	TRBV6-1	TRBJ1-2	CASSAGKYYGYTF
13	.	TRBV25-1	TRBJ1-3	CASSEWGWNTIYF
14	.	TRBV7-2	TRBJ1-1	CASSLQGLNTEAFF
11	.	TRBV29-1	TRBJ1-2	CSVWGGDGYTF
16	.	TRBV30	TRBJ1-1	CAWARGGGGVNTEAFF
13	.	TRBV20-1	TRBJ1-5	CSARDAGDQPQHF
15	.	TRBV9	TRBJ1-6	CASSVGARGDSPLHF
18	.	TRBV18	TRBJ2-2	CASSPLGAIRGATGELFF
16	TRBD1	TRBV7-2	TRBJ1-2	CASSPGRTGGNYGYTF
16	.	TRBV10-3	TRBJ2-3	CAISETGQPSTDTQYF
15	.	TRBV6-6	TRBJ1-5	CASSLGKGSNQPQHF
13	TRBD1	TRBV29-1	TRBJ2-7	CSVARTGFNEQYF
17	.	TRBV5-4	TRBJ1-1	CASSLRDVPLRQEEAFF
16	.	TRBV19	TRBJ1-2	CASSIATGRRVYGYTF
12	TRBD1	TRBV10-3	TRBJ1-2	CAIRGQGGGYTF